Shown below are 17 T cell receptor beta chains from a single sample sequenced in a study of blood T cell repertoires in COVID-19. Libraries were prepared by immunoSEQ multiplex PCR; TCRdb keeps only in-frame clonotypes and omits some of them. This sample has about 300,000 clones; around 87% occur once, and the top ten carry about 2%. Sequencing was carried out using peripheral blood. The source is a young man with active or convalescent COVID-19.

The V gene is TRBV3-1 (or the pseudogene TRBV3-2), the J gene TRBJ2-5, with 14 bases identical to TRBD2. Germline trimming cut 4 bases from V and 13 bases from J; bases unmatched to any gene: 11. Germline CDR1 LGHDT, CDR2 YNNKEL (reference sequence). This CDR3 spans 15 amino acids. In DNA form, the CDR3 reads TGTGCCAGCAGCCCCCCCCGGGGACTAGCGGGAGTATGGTACTTC. This encodes CASSPPRGLAGVWYF.

The chain uses TRBV5-6 and TRBJ1-1; 7 nucleotides align to TRBD1. The CDR3 extends over 13 amino acids. V gave up 4 bases and J gave up 5 bases; unmatched junction bases: 5. Germline CDR1 reads SGHDT; CDR2 reads YYEEEE. CDR3 residues: CASSPSQGTEAFF. The CDR3 bases are TGTGCCAGCAGCCCATCACAGGGGACTGAAGCTTTCTTT.

The rearrangement links TRBV11-2 to TRBJ1-6, with TRBD1 matching over 9 bases. Germline V CDR1 and CDR2: SGHAT, FQNNGV. Losses at the gene ends were 11 bases for V and 6 bases for J; bases not matched to a gene: 5. CDR3 length equals 13 residues. The CDR3: CASQDRGNSPLHF. In nucleotides, the CDR3 is TGTGCCTCCCAGGACAGGGGTAATTCACCCCTCCACTTT.

The V and J genes are TRBV4-1 and TRBJ1-6; a weak D match, TRBD1 (5 bases). The V and J ends lost 4 bases and 9 bases respectively, with 16 bases between them. Germline V CDR1 and CDR2: MGHRA, YSYEKL. The CDR3 is made up of 15 amino acids. The CDR3 here is CASSPVTVKSSPLHF. As DNA, the CDR3 is TGCGCCAGCAGCCCGGTGACAGTTAAAAGTTCACCCCTCCACTTT.

The V call is TRBV29-1, the J call TRBJ2-1; 11 bases are a match to TRBD2. Germline V gene sequence: CDR1 SQVTM, CDR2 ANQGSEA. This CDR3 is built from 14 residues. J lost 7 bases, V lost 6 bases, and 8 bases had no gene match. The chain's CDR3 is CSVAASGGPNEQFF. CDR3 nucleotides: TGCAGCGTAGCTGCTAGCGGGGGGCCAAATGAGCAGTTCTTC.

The chain joins TRBV27 to TRBJ2-7; weak D call: TRBD1 (5 bases). Germline V gene data show CDR1 as MNHEY and CDR2 as SMNVEV (reference sequence). With 3 bases removed from V and 1 base from J, the gap between germline ends came to 7 bases. The CDR3 sequence is 13 residues long. The DNA for the CDR3 is TGTGCCAGCAGTTTCAGGGCATCCTACGAGCAGTACTTC. Protein: CASSFRASYEQYF.

Only one count was recorded for this clone. The V gene is TRBV2, the J gene TRBJ1-1, with 10 bases that match TRBD1. Germline V gives CDR1 SNHLY, CDR2 FYNNEI. The CDR3 runs to 15 residues. The V gene end was trimmed by 6 bases and the J gene end by 4 bases; junction bases not matched to a gene: 8. The CDR3 region has the DNA TGTGCCAGCAGGAGTGAGACAGGGGGCGGCACTGAAGCTTTCTTT. Encoded protein: CASRSETGGGTEAFF. Full variable domain (remainder filled in from reference TRBV2 and TRBJ1-1): EPEVTQTPSHQVTQMGQEVILRCVPISNHLYFYWYRQILGQKVEFLVSFYNNEISEKSEIFDDQFSVERPDGSNFTLKIRSTKLEDSAMYFCASRSETGGGTEAFFGQGTRLTVV.

The chain combines TRBV29-1 with TRBJ2-1, with D unresolved. The CDR3 is 12 residues long. Germline V gene data show CDR1 as SQVTM and CDR2 as ANQGSEA. Deletions cut 1 base from V and 9 bases from J, with 10 bases between. The CDR3 DNA is TGCAGCGTTGAAGCCCAGGTGGGTGAGCAGTTCTTC. It translates to CSVEAQVGEQFF.

This chain links TRBV7-3 with TRBJ2-1; 9 nucleotides agree with TRBD2. Trimming removed 4 bases from V and 7 bases from J; junction bases left unmatched: 11. Germline CDR1 reads SGHTA; CDR2 reads FQGTGA. The CDR3 extends over 16 amino acids. CDR3 nucleotides: TGTGCCAGCAGCTCAGCTAGGGCGGGAGGGCCGAATGAGCAGTTCTTC. Translating it yields CASSSARAGGPNEQFF.

The rearrangement uses TRBV19 and TRBJ1-5; D perhaps matches TRBD1 (6 bases). This CDR3 contains 15 residues. Trimming removed 7 bases from V and 4 bases from J, with 17 bases in between. CDR1 and CDR2 (germline): LNHDA, SQIVND (reference sequence). For the CDR3, the DNA is TGTGCCAGTAACCCTCGGGGGGCGTGGAATCAGCCCCAGCATTTT. Translation: CASNPRGAWNQPQHF.

This CDR3 is CASTGLNEKLFF. In DNA, the CDR3 is TGTGCCAGCACAGGGCTTAATGAAAAACTGTTTTTT. The chain is built from TRBV2 and TRBJ1-4, with D perhaps matching TRBD1 (5 bases). CDR3 length: 12 amino acids. Germline CDR1 is SNHLY and CDR2 is FYNNEI. The V end was cut by 7 bases, the J end by 4 bases, with 7 bases between.

Only one count was recorded for this clone. J is TRBJ2-2 and V is TRBV29-1; D ambiguous. V was clipped by 4 bases and J by 6 bases, with 6 bases between them. The CDR3 length is 11 residues. The germline gives CDR1 SQVTM, CDR2 ANQGSEA. The CDR3 region has the DNA TGCAGCGTTGGTGTCTCCGGGGAGCTGTTTTTT. It translates to CSVGVSGELFF.

The V gene is TRBV20-1, the J gene TRBJ1-2; the D is unclear. The CDR3 spans 8 residues. V was shortened by 8 bases and J by 8 bases, with 6 bases between the two germline ends. From germline, CDR1 is DFQATT and CDR2 SNEGSKA (reference sequence). CDR3 in DNA: TGCAGTCCCGGGGGCTACACCTTC. Translated, it gives CSPGGYTF.

This clone was observed a handful of times. This chain connects TRBV3-1 (or the pseudogene TRBV3-2) to TRBJ2-3, with 11 nucleotides matching TRBD2. Germline V gene sequence: CDR1 LGHDT, CDR2 YNNKEL (reference sequence). This CDR3 has 17 amino acids. V lost 4 bases, J lost 4 bases, and 10 bases stayed unmatched. The CDR3 nucleotides read TGTGCCAGCAGCCCAGGGGCTAGCGGGGGGTTGGCAGATACGCAGTATTTT. Translation: CASSPGASGGLADTQYF.

The chain is built from TRBV19 and TRBJ2-5; TRBD2 is a possible D gene (5 bases). There are 13 residues in the CDR3. Germline loops: CDR1 LNHDA, CDR2 SQIVND (reference sequence). V was clipped by 3 bases and J by 2 bases, with 7 bases between them. CDR3 residues: CASSMRVQETQYF. The CDR3 nucleotides read TGTGCCAGTAGTATGCGGGTACAAGAGACCCAGTACTTC.

The gene calls are TRBV6-2 or TRBV6-3 and TRBJ1-2; no reliable D call. V was cut by 2 bases and J by 2 bases, with 6 bases left in between. The CDR3 runs 13 residues. Germline values: CDR1 MNHEY, CDR2 SVGEGT. CDR3 region: CASSYGNNYGYTF. CDR3 nucleotides: TGTGCCAGCAGTTACGGCAACAACTATGGCTACACCTTC.

CDR3 coding DNA: TGTGCCAGCAGCTTAGCGGGACAGGGAAACAATCAGCCCCAGCATTTT. This translates into CASSLAGQGNNQPQHF. J is TRBJ1-5 and V is TRBV7-9, with 9 bases that match TRBD1. The CDR3 is 16 amino acids. CDR1 and CDR2 from the germline V gene are SEHNR and FQNEAQ (reference sequence). V shed 0 bases and J 3 bases; nucleotides not matched to a gene: 3.